This entry describes one T cell receptor (beta chain). The source of the sample is a study of blood T cell repertoires in COVID-19. Study at large: Collection of acute and convalescent COVID-19 samples took place in the United States, Italy and Spain. In each case, the material was cDNA or gDNA derived from T cells, B-cell-depleted T cells, or PBMCs.

The CDR3 runs 12 residues. Deletions cut 5 bases from V and 3 bases from J, with 8 bases between. Per the germline V gene, CDR1 is SEHNR and CDR2 is FQNEAQ (reference sequence). Method: immunoSEQ multiplex PCR; TCRdb's copy keeps in-frame clones and lacks some. The sample contains 250,000 to 350,000 clones, about 82% of which appear only once. The chain links TRBV7-9 to TRBJ2-7, with a possible D match to TRBD1 (6 bases). The sequenced material came from peripheral blood. The sequence derives from a woman in her forties or fifties with active or convalescent COVID-19. The DNA for the CDR3 is TGTGCCAGCAGCCTACAGGGCTACGAGCAGTACTTC. Translating it yields CASSLQGYEQYF.